Listed here are 31 T cell receptor beta chains from one sample, sequenced in a study of blood T cell repertoires in COVID-19. The method was immunoSEQ multiplex PCR; TCRdb's version includes in-frame clones alone and lacks a portion of them. The sample lists roughly 340,000 clones, 91% seen once, with less than 3.5% in the top ten. What was sequenced was peripheral blood. The receptors here all came from a woman between 18 and 29 years old who had recovered from COVID-19.

J is TRBJ1-6 and V is TRBV19, with D unclear. The CDR3 is 16 amino acids. Germline V gene data show CDR1 as LNHDA and CDR2 as SQIVND (reference sequence). V was trimmed by 5 bases and J by 4 bases, leaving 15 bases between them. CDR3 nucleotide sequence: TGTGCCAGTAGTCCCCTAGTGAGTTCATATAATTCACCCCTCCACTTT. This gives the protein CASSPLVSSYNSPLHF.

The V and J genes are TRBV29-1 and TRBJ1-1; D is possibly TRBD1 (5 bases). CDR1 is SQVTM, CDR2 ANQGSEA, per germline. Trimming took off 5 bases at V and 7 bases at J, with 8 bases between the two ends. This CDR3 comprises 10 residues. The DNA for the CDR3 is TGCAGCGTTCTTCAGGGTGAAGCTTTCTTT. Protein sequence: CSVLQGEAFF.

The V and J genes are TRBV6-2 or TRBV6-3 and TRBJ2-7; 9 bases are a match to TRBD2. The CDR3 runs to 13 residues. The germline gives CDR1 MNHEY, CDR2 SVGEGT. After removal of 6 bases from V and 4 bases from J, the junction contained 4 bases not matched to a gene. CDR3 protein: CASSVAGEYEQYV. In nucleotides, the CDR3 is TGTGCCAGCAGCGTAGCGGGAGAATACGAGCAGTACGTC.

This chain connects TRBV29-1 to TRBJ2-1, with 8 bases that match TRBD2. Germline V CDR1 and CDR2: SQVTM, ANQGSEA. This CDR3 spans 17 amino acids. The junction had 18 bases not matched to a gene; V was cut back by 1 base and J by 10 bases. The CDR3 coding sequence is TGCAGCGTTGAAGTCGCGGCGGGACTAGGGGGGATTGGGGAGCAGTTCTTC. It yields the protein CSVEVAAGLGGIGEQFF.

This chain uses TRBV19 with TRBJ2-1; the D gene is possibly TRBD2 (6 bases). CDR1 LNHDA and CDR2 SQIVND come from the germline V gene (reference sequence). V was trimmed by 1 base and J by 4 bases, leaving 8 bases between them. CDR3 size: 14 residues. CDR3 sequence: CASSIAGEYNEQFF. In DNA form, the CDR3 reads TGTGCCAGTAGTATAGCGGGAGAGTACAATGAGCAGTTCTTC.

The chain links TRBV30 to TRBJ1-1; D is unclear. Germline V gene lookup returns CDR1 GTSNPN and CDR2 SVGIG (reference sequence). The CDR3 has 14 residues. V dropped 4 bases and J dropped 6 bases, with 18 bases sitting between them. CDR3 coding DNA: TGTGCCTGGATCGCTAGACTGACTAGCGCTGAAGCTTTCTTT. Its protein product is CAWIARLTSAEAFF.

The chain uses TRBV28 and TRBJ1-6, with D possibly matching TRBD1 (5 bases). Germline V gives CDR1 MDHEN, CDR2 SYDVKM. V was cut by 2 bases and J by 7 bases, with 6 bases left in between. The CDR3 covers 13 residues. DNA for the CDR3: TGTGCCAGCAGTTTAGACAGAAATTCACCCCTCCACTTT. Translating gives CASSLDRNSPLHF. Full variable domain (outside the CDR3, taken from reference TRBV28 and TRBJ1-6): DVKVTQSSRYLVKRTGEKVFLECVQDMDHENMFWYRQDPGLGLRLIYFSYDVKMKEKGDIPEGYSVSREKKERFSLILESASTNQTSMYLCASSLDRNSPLHFGNGTRLTVT.

The genes are TRBV15 and TRBJ1-1; no reliable D call. The length of the CDR3 is 13 residues. Germline CDR1 is LNHNV and CDR2 is YYDKDF (reference sequence). With 5 bases removed from V and 1 base from J, the gap between germline ends came to 8 bases. In nucleotides, the CDR3 is TGTGCCACCAGCGCAGAAAAGAACACTGAAGCTTTCTTT. It specifies CATSAEKNTEAFF.

The chain employs TRBV4-3 and TRBJ2-1; 10 nucleotides match TRBD1. Germline V gene data show CDR1 as LGHNA and CDR2 as YSLEER. The J segment lost 3 bases and the V segment lost 6 bases, leaving 5 bases of the junction unmatched. This CDR3 has 15 residues. The CDR3 bases are TGCGCCAGCAGTCAGACAGGGGGCTTCTACAATGAGCAGTTCTTC. This encodes CASSQTGGFYNEQFF.

This clone was observed a few times. The chain has TRBV24-1 and TRBJ1-1, with 7 bases identical to TRBD1. The CDR3 spans 14 residues. Germline V gene data show CDR1 as KGHDR and CDR2 as SFDVKD. After removal of 4 bases from V and 7 bases from J, the junction contained 8 bases not matched to a gene. This CDR3 is CATSDDSGTDEAFF. In DNA form, the CDR3 reads TGTGCCACCAGTGACGACTCCGGGACAGATGAAGCTTTCTTT.

The gene calls are TRBV5-4 and TRBJ2-3; no clear D gene. V dropped 4 bases and J dropped 1 base, with 10 bases sitting between them. The CDR3 has 14 amino acids. Germline lookup yields CDR1 SGHNT and CDR2 YYREEE (reference sequence). DNA for the CDR3: TGTGCCAGCAGCAGGAGCTACCGCACAGATACGCAGTATTTT. It codes for CASSRSYRTDTQYF.

CDR3: CASSWAYQETQYF. DNA for the CDR3: TGTGCCAGCAGTTGGGCGTACCAAGAGACCCAGTACTTC. V usage is TRBV6-5 and J usage is TRBJ2-5, with D unclear. This CDR3 is 13 amino acids long. The germline V gene has CDR1 MNHEY and CDR2 SVGAGI. Trimming cost V 4 bases and J 0 bases, with 6 bases left between them.

V is TRBV11-2 and J is TRBJ2-1; TRBD2 aligns across 8 bases. This CDR3 is built from 18 residues. Germline-derived CDR1 and CDR2 are SGHAT and FQNNGV. The trim removed 1 base at V and 4 bases at J, leaving 12 bases unmatched. CDR3 in DNA: TGTGCCAGCAGCTTAGTGGGAGTCCTAGCGGGCTCATACAATGAGCAGTTCTTC. Its translation is CASSLVGVLAGSYNEQFF. The variable domain in full, with the rest retrieved from reference TRBV11-2 and TRBJ2-1, is EAGVAQSPRYKIIEKRQSVAFWCNPISGHATLYWYQQILGQGPKLLIQFQNNGVVDDSQLPKDRFSAERLKGVDSTLKIQPAKLEDSAVYLCASSLVGVLAGSYNEQFFGPGTRLTVL.

The chain employs TRBV20-1 and TRBJ2-3, with D hard to call. CDR3 length: 12 residues. V lost 3 bases to trimming and J lost 4 bases, with 8 bases between them. Germline assignment: CDR1 DFQATT and CDR2 SNEGSKA (reference sequence). DNA for the CDR3: TGCAGTGCTAGTATAGCCGCAGATACGCAGTATTTT. Its protein product is CSASIAADTQYF.

This rearrangement joins TRBV24-1 to TRBJ1-5; 7 bases fit TRBD1. The junction had 2 bases not matched to a gene; V was cut back by 4 bases and J by 0 bases. This CDR3 has 15 amino acids. CDR1 and CDR2 (germline): KGHDR, SFDVKD. The CDR3: CATSEGQYSNQPQHF. The DNA of the CDR3 is TGTGCCACCAGTGAGGGACAGTATAGCAATCAGCCCCAGCATTTT.

The V call is TRBV7-2, the J call TRBJ1-5, with D possibly matching TRBD1 (5 bases). The CDR3 runs to 16 residues. CDR1 and CDR2 from the germline V gene are SGHTA and FQGNSA. Trimming left V 3 bases short and J 0 bases short, with 12 bases between. The CDR3 here is CASSFYGGNSNQPQHF. The CDR3, as DNA: TGTGCCAGCAGCTTTTATGGGGGGAATAGCAATCAGCCCCAGCATTTT. The whole variable domain, remainder taken from reference TRBV7-2 and TRBJ1-5, is GAGVSQSPSNKVTEKGKDVELRCDPISGHTALYWYRQSLGQGLEFLIYFQGNSAPDKSGLPSDRFSAERTGGSVSTLTIQRTQQEDSAVYLCASSFYGGNSNQPQHFGDGTRLSIL.

This clone came up many times. DNA for the CDR3: TGTGCCAGCAGCGTAGAACAGTCGGGGACTGAAGCTTTCTTT. It encodes CASSVEQSGTEAFF. The chain couples TRBV9 to TRBJ1-1; D is unclear. The CDR3 extends over 14 amino acids. CDR1 is SGDLS and CDR2 is YYNGEE in the germline V gene. V was clipped by 0 bases and J by 5 bases, with 11 bases between them. The whole variable domain, remainder taken from reference TRBV9 and TRBJ1-1, is DSGVTQTPKHLITATGQRVTLRCSPRSGDLSVYWYQQSLDQGLQFLIQYYNGEERAKGNILERFSAQQFPDLHSELNLSSLELGDSALYFCASSVEQSGTEAFFGQGTRLTVV.

The chain uses TRBV5-1 and TRBJ2-3; D may be TRBD2 (5 bases). This CDR3 spans 15 amino acids. V lost 0 bases, J lost 8 bases, and 16 bases lay in between. Germline V lookup: CDR1 SGHRS, CDR2 YFSETQ. CDR3 sequence: CASSLGVASQVTQYF. The CDR3 bases are TGCGCCAGCAGCTTGGGGGTAGCGTCTCAGGTTACGCAGTATTTT.

CDR3 region: CASSQGQAKNIQYF. The DNA for the CDR3 is TGCGCCAGCAGCCAGGGACAGGCCAAAAACATTCAGTACTTC. The V gene is TRBV4-1, the J gene TRBJ2-4, with 7 bases identical to TRBD1. Germline V gives CDR1 MGHRA, CDR2 YSYEKL. V was clipped by 3 bases and J by 1 base; unmatched bases: 0. CDR3 length: 14 amino acids.

This clone occurred a few times. CDR3 bases: TGTGCCACCAGCAGTGAGGGACAGGGGATCGTTGGCTACACCTTC. This translates into CATSSEGQGIVGYTF. V is TRBV15 and J is TRBJ1-2; 10 bases map to TRBD1. Trimming took 3 bases from V and 7 from J; bases not matched to a gene: 8. The CDR3 runs to 15 residues. Germline V gene lookup returns CDR1 LNHNV and CDR2 YYDKDF (reference sequence).

This clone was observed a single time. The chain uses TRBV19 and TRBJ1-3; a weak D match, TRBD1 (6 bases). The V end lost 3 bases, the J end lost 0 bases, and 15 bases lay between the germline ends. Germline CDR1 LNHDA, CDR2 SQIVND (reference sequence). CDR3 length: 17 residues. CDR3 nucleotides: TGTGCCAGTAGTATCCCAGGGGCCAACCCCTCTGGAAACACCATATATTTT. It codes for CASSIPGANPSGNTIYF.

The CDR3 reads CASSLVYTTANTEAFF. CDR3 coding DNA: TGTGCCAGCAGCTTAGTCTATACGACAGCCAACACTGAAGCTTTCTTT. The chain has TRBV7-6 and TRBJ1-1, with D perhaps matching TRBD1 (5 bases). Per germline, CDR1 SGHVS and CDR2 FNYEAQ. Deletions cut 1 base from V and 2 bases from J, with 14 bases between. The CDR3 is 16 amino acids.

This clone turned up a few times. A junction end diverges from the germline sequence, so it may reflect a read error. The V gene is TRBV6-2 or TRBV6-3, the J gene TRBJ1-1; D is ambiguous. Germline CDR1 reads MNHEY; CDR2 reads SVGEGT. This CDR3 region has 16 residues. CDR3 protein: CASTYPRGARGTEAFF. CDR3 in DNA: TGTGCCAGCACTTACCCACGGGGAGCTAGAGGCACTGAAGCTTTCTTT.

The chain is built from TRBV10-3 and TRBJ2-3; D perhaps matches TRBD2 (6 bases). Trimming left V 1 base short and J 1 base short, with 12 bases between. This CDR3 spans 16 amino acids. Germline CDR1 ENHRY, CDR2 SYGVKD. CDR3: CAISEFKGEGTDTQYF. CDR3 sequence (DNA): TGTGCCATCAGTGAGTTCAAAGGGGAGGGCACAGATACGCAGTATTTT.

The chain is built from TRBV5-4 and TRBJ1-2, with 7 nucleotides matching TRBD1. Looked up from germline, CDR1 is SGHNT and CDR2 is YYREEE (reference sequence). The CDR3 covers 16 residues. Trimming removed 3 bases from V and 2 bases from J; junction bases left unmatched: 10. As DNA, the CDR3 is TGTGCCAGCAGCTCCCCCCTGGAGGGGGCGAACTATGGCTACACCTTC. The encoded protein is CASSSPLEGANYGYTF.

This clone showed up just once. The V and J genes are TRBV28 and TRBJ1-2; 8 nucleotides agree with TRBD1. V lost 6 bases, J lost 5 bases, and 14 bases stayed unmatched. This CDR3 spans 16 amino acids. The V gene's germline CDR1 is MDHEN and CDR2 SYDVKM. CDR3 nucleotides: TGTGCCAGCAGCCAGACTTCAGGGGGCGGTAGTTATGGCTACACCTTC. This gives the protein CASSQTSGGGSYGYTF.

This clone occurred once. V usage is TRBV19 and J usage is TRBJ2-3; 8 nucleotides line up with TRBD1. CDR1 is LNHDA, CDR2 SQIVND, per germline (reference sequence). The CDR3 is made up of 16 amino acids. The ends lost 6 bases at V and 2 bases at J; junction bases unmatched: 10. In DNA, the CDR3 is TGTGCCAGTAGCCTCCAGGGGGCGGACTTCACAGATACGCAGTATTTT. It codes for CASSLQGADFTDTQYF.

This chain uses TRBV27 with TRBJ1-5, with 7 bases matching TRBD1. With V trimmed by 6 bases and J by 1 base, 9 bases remained unmatched. Germline lookup yields CDR1 MNHEY and CDR2 SMNVEV (reference sequence). CDR3 length equals 16 residues. CDR3 residues: CASRAQGEVSNQPQHF. The CDR3 DNA sequence: TGTGCCAGCAGGGCCCAGGGGGAGGTAAGCAATCAGCCCCAGCATTTT.

The V gene is TRBV4-2, the J gene TRBJ2-3, with D uncertain. The ends were cut back, 1 base at V and 2 bases at J, with 10 bases in the middle. The CDR3 spans 15 residues. Germline CDR1 and CDR2: LGHNA and YNFKEQ. CDR3 DNA sequence: TGTGCCAGCAGCCAAGGGGCCCTATCCACAGATACGCAGTATTTT. Translation: CASSQGALSTDTQYF.

This chain uses TRBV6-5 with TRBJ1-2; D is possibly TRBD1 (5 bases). The CDR3 is 11 amino acids. Per germline, CDR1 MNHEY and CDR2 SVGAGI. With 6 bases removed from V and 6 bases from J, the gap between germline ends came to 8 bases. The CDR3 reads CASSRVHGYTF. DNA of the CDR3: TGTGCCAGCAGCAGGGTTCATGGCTACACCTTC.

The chain recombines TRBV11-3 with TRBJ2-1; 11 bases are shared with TRBD1. This CDR3 is 16 amino acids long. Germline CDR1 SGHNT, CDR2 YENEEA. The junction had 12 bases not matched to a gene; V was cut back by 5 bases and J by 9 bases. CDR3 residues: CASSPPRSGTGGEQFF. DNA of the CDR3: TGTGCCAGCAGCCCCCCCCGCTCCGGGACAGGGGGTGAGCAGTTCTTC.